One and the same sample provided the 32 T cell receptor beta chains below, sequenced in a study of control samples from healthy donors and cancer patients (dated by TCRdb to 2020 to 2021). Receptor libraries were prepared by the immunoSEQ multiplex PCR assay. What TCRdb holds here is the immuneACCESS table cut down to in-frame rearrangements. Part of the clones is not present; checked against another copy, under half of the missing clones reflect an unresolved V gene, and the others are unexplained. Counted in this sample were some 41,000 clones; 70% to 90% of them appeared once. The ten most abundant clones make up roughly 10% of the sample. The sequenced sample was PBMCs. The receptor source for this set is a woman between 55 and 75 years old with lung cancer.

This chain links TRBV11-3 with TRBJ2-1, with 11 bases that match TRBD2. This CDR3 spans 14 amino acids. V trimming: 7 bases; J trimming: 9 bases; junction bases outside the gene matches: 8. Per germline, CDR1 SGHNT and CDR2 YENEEA. The chain's CDR3 is CASKTSGMGFEQFF. CDR3 coding DNA: TGTGCCAGCAAGACTAGCGGGATGGGTTTTGAGCAGTTCTTC.

The V and J genes are TRBV9 and TRBJ2-1, with D hard to call. CDR1 is SGDLS and CDR2 is YYNGEE in the germline V gene. The CDR3 has 15 residues. V lost 0 bases and J 0 bases, leaving 7 bases between the germline ends. This CDR3 is CASSVASPSYNEQFF. CDR3 sequence (DNA): TGTGCCAGCAGCGTAGCCAGCCCCTCCTACAATGAGCAGTTCTTC.

The chain employs TRBV5-1 and TRBJ1-3, with 7 bases matching TRBD1. V lost 4 bases, J lost 2 bases, and 12 bases stayed unmatched. The CDR3 covers 17 residues. Germline V CDR1 and CDR2: SGHRS, YFSETQ. In DNA, the CDR3 is TGCGCCAGCAGCCTCACACCGACAGGGCCCCCTGGAAACACCATATATTTT. It translates to CASSLTPTGPPGNTIYF.

The chain combines TRBV3-1 (or the pseudogene TRBV3-2) with TRBJ2-4, with 7 positions matching TRBD1. Germline lookup yields CDR1 LGHDT and CDR2 YNNKEL (reference sequence). V lost 1 base and J lost 6; bases outside the gene matches: 6. The CDR3 runs to 15 residues. The CDR3 sequence: CASSQGRHRGNIQYF. The DNA of the CDR3 is TGTGCCAGCAGCCAAGGCCGCCACAGGGGAAACATTCAGTACTTC.

This clone was counted once. The rearrangement uses TRBV3-1 (or the pseudogene TRBV3-2) and TRBJ2-1; D possibly corresponds to TRBD2 (6 bases). Germline lookup yields CDR1 LGHDT and CDR2 YNNKEL (reference sequence). The CDR3 loop spans 16 amino acids. The germline V and J ends were trimmed by 4 bases and 0 bases, with 13 bases remaining between them. The CDR3 DNA is TGTGCCAGCAGCCGATCACGGGACTCCTCCTACAATGAGCAGTTCTTC. This codes for CASSRSRDSSYNEQFF.

This chain joins TRBV28 and TRBJ2-7; D uncertain. There are 11 residues in the CDR3. Germline V gene sequence: CDR1 MDHEN, CDR2 SYDVKM. Between the trimmed V and J ends, which lost 6 bases and 3 bases, there was a span of 6 bases. CDR3 sequence: CASSLVYEQYF. The CDR3 DNA sequence: TGTGCCAGCAGCCTTGTCTACGAGCAGTACTTC.

The chain carries TRBV28 and TRBJ1-3, with TRBD1 identical over 7 bases. From germline, CDR1 is MDHEN and CDR2 SYDVKM. This CDR3 region has 16 residues. After removal of 5 bases from V and 0 bases from J, the junction contained 7 bases not matched to a gene. This CDR3 is CASSPGQIRSGNTIYF. CDR3 coding DNA: TGTGCCAGCAGTCCGGGACAGATCCGCTCTGGAAACACCATATATTTT.

This chain joins TRBV6-6 and TRBJ1-1; 9 bases agree with TRBD1. The V and J ends lost 5 bases and 1 base, in that order; junction bases with no gene match: 8. The CDR3 has 16 amino acids. The germline CDR1 and CDR2 sequences are MNHNY and SVGAGI (reference sequence). This CDR3 reads CASSIIKQGANTEAFF. DNA for the CDR3: TGTGCCAGCAGTATAATCAAACAGGGGGCGAACACTGAAGCTTTCTTT.

This chain joins TRBV7-3 and TRBJ2-2; D not certain. The germline V gene encodes CDR1 SGHTA and CDR2 FQGTGA. The CDR3 extends over 16 amino acids. Trimming pared 5 bases from V and 3 bases from J, leaving 16 bases between. The CDR3 sequence: CASSPKNGAYTGELFF. CDR3 DNA: TGTGCCAGCAGCCCTAAAAACGGAGCTTACACCGGGGAGCTGTTTTTT.

The chain links TRBV11-1 to TRBJ1-1; TRBD1 matches at 11 bases. Germline trimming cut 4 bases from V and 3 bases from J; bases unmatched to any gene: 7. CDR3 length: 16 residues. CDR1 is SGHAT and CDR2 is FQDESV in the germline V gene (reference sequence). As DNA, the CDR3 is TGTGCCAGCAGCTACGGGACAGGGGGACGAGACACTGAAGCTTTCTTT. The encoded protein is CASSYGTGGRDTEAFF.

The chain is built from TRBV10-1 and TRBJ2-7; a weak D match, TRBD1 (5 bases). This CDR3 is built from 12 residues. The ends were cut back, 2 bases at V and 9 bases at J, with 11 bases in the middle. Germline V lookup: CDR1 WNHNN, CDR2 SYGVQD (reference sequence). In nucleotides, the CDR3 is TGCGCCAGCAGTGAGACGGACATCGGGCAGTACTTC. Encoded protein: CASSETDIGQYF.

The chain employs TRBV2 and TRBJ2-6; 9 bases line up with TRBD1. Germline CDR1 SNHLY, CDR2 FYNNEI. V lost 8 bases and J lost 1; bases outside the gene matches: 3. The CDR3 loop spans 15 amino acids. The CDR3 region has the DNA TGTGCCAGCGGGACAGGGAATTCTGGGGCCAACGTCCTGACTTTC. Residues: CASGTGNSGANVLTF.

The chain uses TRBV30 and TRBJ2-5; weak D call: TRBD1 (5 bases). The CDR3 spans 11 residues. V lost 5 bases and J 3 bases, leaving 7 bases between the germline ends. Per germline, CDR1 GTSNPN and CDR2 SVGIG (reference sequence). In nucleotides, the CDR3 is TGTGCCTGGCAGGGTGAAGAGACCCAGTACTTC. As protein: CAWQGEETQYF.

This clone was seen more than once but under ten times. The rearrangement joins TRBV7-9 to TRBJ2-3; unclear D gene. Trimming took off 1 base at V and 4 bases at J, with 6 bases between the two ends. The CDR3 runs 13 residues. Germline values: CDR1 SEHNR, CDR2 FQNEAQ (reference sequence). The CDR3 DNA sequence: TGTGCCAGCAGCTTAGACAGCGCAGATACGCAGTATTTT. This sequence encodes CASSLDSADTQYF.

This clone was picked up one time. V gene TRBV6-2 or TRBV6-3 combines with J gene TRBJ2-7; D unclear. The CDR3 is 15 amino acids. The ends were cut back, 0 bases at V and 5 bases at J, with 14 bases in the middle. The germline CDR1 and CDR2 sequences are MNHEY and SVGEGT. CDR3 bases: TGTGCCAGCAGTTACTCGACGGTCCTACCGAACGAGCAGTACTTC. This codes for CASSYSTVLPNEQYF.

The J gene is TRBJ2-7, the V gene TRBV29-1; 7 nucleotides align to TRBD1. Per germline, CDR1 SQVTM and CDR2 ANQGSEA. This CDR3 is 15 amino acids long. The junction had 11 bases not matched to a gene; V was cut back by 1 base and J by 5 bases. DNA for the CDR3: TGCAGCGTTGAAGGCCTCACAGGGGTCGAGGACGAGCAGTACTTC. Amino acid sequence: CSVEGLTGVEDEQYF.

The CDR3 sequence is CAWSLDSNQPQHF. CDR3 DNA sequence: TGTGCCTGGAGTTTGGACAGCAATCAGCCCCAGCATTTT. The rearrangement uses TRBV30 and TRBJ1-5; D unresolved. CDR1 GTSNPN and CDR2 SVGIG come from the germline V gene (reference sequence). Trimming removed 2 bases at V and 1 base at J, with 6 bases between. This CDR3 comprises 13 residues.

This sequence joins TRBV27 and TRBJ2-7; D is perhaps TRBD1 (6 bases). Germline lookup yields CDR1 MNHEY and CDR2 SMNVEV (reference sequence). Trimming took 5 bases from V and 0 from J, leaving 11 bases between them. The CDR3 has 14 amino acids. This CDR3 is CASSRTDSSYEQYF. In DNA, the CDR3 is TGTGCCAGCAGTAGGACAGATAGCTCCTACGAGCAGTACTTC.

This clone was seen a few times. The V call is TRBV2, the J call TRBJ2-3, with TRBD1 matching over 9 bases. After removal of 7 bases from V and 3 bases from J, the junction contained 8 bases not matched to a gene. Germline CDR1 reads SNHLY; CDR2 reads FYNNEI. This CDR3 has 15 residues. CDR3 sequence (DNA): TGTGCCAGCACTTTTGACAGGGGGGAAACAGATACGCAGTATTTT. Translation gives CASTFDRGETDTQYF.

The V call is TRBV3-1 (or the pseudogene TRBV3-2), the J call TRBJ1-5; a possible D gene is TRBD1 (5 bases). Trimming shortened V by 4 bases and J by 6 bases, and 16 bases separated the two germline ends. The germline gives CDR1 LGHDT, CDR2 YNNKEL (reference sequence). The CDR3 runs 15 residues. This CDR3 is CASSRAGGYGQPQHF. In nucleotides, the CDR3 is TGTGCCAGCAGCCGAGCTGGGGGGTACGGTCAGCCCCAGCATTTT.

The chain combines TRBV28 with TRBJ1-1; D gene ambiguous. Trimming removed 7 bases at V and 7 bases at J, with 7 bases between. From germline, CDR1 is MDHEN and CDR2 SYDVKM. The CDR3 is 10 amino acids. The CDR3 sequence: CASKRNEAFF. The CDR3, as DNA: TGTGCCAGCAAGAGAAATGAAGCTTTCTTT. Full variable domain (remainder filled in from reference TRBV28 and TRBJ1-1): DVKVTQSSRYLVKRTGEKVFLECVQDMDHENMFWYRQDPGLGLRLIYFSYDVKMKEKGDIPEGYSVSREKKERFSLILESASTNQTSMYLCASKRNEAFFGQGTRLTVV.

The rearrangement links TRBV10-3 to TRBJ1-2; TRBD1 matches 9 bases. V was clipped by 6 bases and J by 1 base; unmatched bases: 3. The CDR3 consists of 14 residues. Germline CDR1 ENHRY, CDR2 SYGVKD. This CDR3 is CAISTGQGNYGYTF. The CDR3 DNA follows: TGTGCCATCAGCACGGGACAGGGTAACTATGGCTACACCTTC.

This sequence joins TRBV28 and TRBJ2-7; D unresolved. The CDR3 is 11 residues long. Trimming took 4 bases from V and 3 from J, leaving 4 bases between them. From germline, CDR1 is MDHEN and CDR2 SYDVKM. The chain's CDR3 is CASSSDYEQYF. The CDR3, as DNA: TGTGCCAGCAGTTCTGACTACGAGCAGTACTTC.

In its sample, this clone was seen a few times. The chain combines TRBV25-1 with TRBJ2-7; D tentatively fits TRBD1 or TRBD2 (5 bases each). Trimming cost V 1 base and J 5 bases, with 15 bases left between them. The CDR3 sequence is 15 residues long. CDR1 is MGHDK and CDR2 is SYGVNS in the germline V gene. CDR3 region: CASSESGRDGDEQYF. The CDR3 DNA follows: TGTGCCAGCAGTGAATCGGGCAGGGACGGCGACGAGCAGTACTTC.

This chain joins TRBV3-1 (or the pseudogene TRBV3-2) and TRBJ2-1; D might be TRBD1 (5 bases). CDR1 and CDR2 from the germline V gene are LGHDT and YNNKEL (reference sequence). The CDR3 totals 15 residues. Deletions cut 0 bases from V and 1 base from J, with 7 bases between. The CDR3 DNA follows: TGTGCCAGCAGCCAAGAAGGGGTTTCCTACAATGAGCAGTTCTTC. Amino acid sequence: CASSQEGVSYNEQFF.

CDR3 residues: CASSQDQIRVAEAFF. The CDR3, as DNA: TGCGCCAGCAGCCAAGATCAAATAAGGGTGGCTGAAGCTTTCTTT. V gene TRBV4-3 combines with J gene TRBJ1-1, with D unresolved. Germline CDR1 LGHNA, CDR2 YSLEER. The CDR3 length is 15 residues. Trimming removed 0 bases at V and 6 bases at J, with 14 bases between.

The V call is TRBV7-3, the J call TRBJ2-1, with 12 nucleotides matching TRBD2. The V gene end was trimmed by 8 bases and the J gene end by 8 bases; junction bases not matched to a gene: 10. This CDR3 spans 15 amino acids. The V gene's germline CDR1 is SGHTA and CDR2 FQGTGA. The CDR3 protein is CASGILAGGVDEQFF. CDR3 in DNA: TGTGCCAGCGGTATCCTAGCGGGAGGGGTCGATGAGCAGTTCTTC.

The V gene is TRBV11-2, the J gene TRBJ2-3; 11 nucleotides match TRBD2. The CDR3 loop spans 17 amino acids. Germline CDR1 is SGHAT and CDR2 is FQNNGV. Trimming took 2 bases from V and 3 from J; bases not matched to a gene: 7. This CDR3 is CASSLSTSGMRTDTQYF. DNA for the CDR3: TGTGCCAGCAGCTTATCGACTAGCGGGATGAGAACAGATACGCAGTATTTT.

V and J are TRBV4-2 and TRBJ1-5; the D is unclear. Trimming stripped 0 bases from V and 1 base from J, with 7 bases between. CDR1 is LGHNA, CDR2 YNFKEQ, per germline. The CDR3 is made up of 15 amino acids. CDR3: CASSQERISNQPQHF. CDR3 coding DNA: TGTGCCAGCAGCCAAGAAAGGATCAGCAATCAGCCCCAGCATTTT.

V is TRBV2 and J is TRBJ2-3; D unresolved. V was pared by 6 bases and J by 2 bases, with 6 bases between. The CDR3 is 12 residues long. Germline assignment: CDR1 SNHLY and CDR2 FYNNEI. The CDR3 DNA reads as TGTGCCAGCAGGGGCAACACAGATACGCAGTATTTT. Protein: CASRGNTDTQYF.

The chain has TRBV5-6 and TRBJ1-2, with TRBD1 matching over 9 bases. V shed 2 bases and J 4 bases; nucleotides not matched to a gene: 3. Germline V lookup: CDR1 SGHDT, CDR2 YYEEEE. The CDR3 covers 14 residues. The DNA of the CDR3 is TGTGCCAGCAGCTTAAACAGGGGGCTCTATGGCTACACCTTC. Translation: CASSLNRGLYGYTF.

V and J are TRBV5-1 and TRBJ1-1; 8 bases match TRBD1. Germline V gene lookup returns CDR1 SGHRS and CDR2 YFSETQ. J gave up 0 bases and V 2 bases, and 9 bases lay outside the gene matches. This CDR3 has 17 residues. The CDR3 DNA is TGCGCCAGCAGCTTCGGGACAGGCGCCTTCATGAACACTGAAGCTTTCTTT. Amino acid sequence: CASSFGTGAFMNTEAFF.